This is a list of T cell receptor beta chains from one sample in a study of radiotherapy plus CTLA-4 blockade in lung cancer. The table came from immunoSEQ multiplex PCR; TCRdb's copy has only in-frame clones and leaves some out. The sample carries 83,000 or so clones, roughly four fifths recorded once. Sequenced here: peripheral blood, sampled from a patient treated with radiotherapy plus ipilimumab. Every receptor here comes from a human donor with non-small cell lung cancer who had stable disease on radiotherapy plus ipilimumab. The CDR3 runs from the conserved cysteine through the conserved F or W. Each record gives: D gene, clone size, V gene, J gene, CDR3 protein, CDR3 DNA. D genes are given only for firm matches. Rows give clone size only sometimes, using once, few, many, or a class for an expanded clone.

>-|once|TRBV28|TRBJ1-1
CASSLIGQGTNTEAFF
TGTGCCAGCAGTTTAATCGGGCAGGGGACGAACACTGAAGCTTTCTTT
>-|-|TRBV19|TRBJ1-1
CASSGREGWNTEAFF
TGTGCCAGTAGCGGAAGGGAGGGCTGGAACACTGAAGCTTTCTTT
>-|-|TRBV6-1|TRBJ1-5
CASEGRSNQPQHF
TGTGCCAGCGAGGGGCGTAGCAATCAGCCCCAGCATTTT
>-|-|TRBV5-5|TRBJ1-4
CASSWGPRAATNEKLFF
TGTGCCAGCAGCTGGGGGCCCAGGGCTGCAACTAATGAAAAACTGTTTTTT
>-|-|TRBV6-4|TRBJ1-6
CASKLDSSLNSPLHF
TGTGCCAGCAAACTGGACAGCTCCCTCAATTCACCCCTCCACTTT
>TRBD1|-|TRBV5-1|TRBJ2-7
CASGDRATYEQYF
TGCGCCAGCGGGGACAGAGCGACCTACGAGCAGTACTTC
>-|-|TRBV5-1|TRBJ1-1
CASTVGPPRGTEAFF
TGCGCCAGCACGGTAGGGCCCCCGAGGGGCACTGAAGCTTTCTTT
>TRBD2|-|TRBV25-1|TRBJ2-1
CASSEWGGYNEQFF
TGTGCCAGCAGTGAATGGGGGGGGTACAATGAGCAGTTCTTC
>-|-|TRBV27|TRBJ2-1
CASSGSGLYNEQFF
TGTGCCAGCAGCGGAAGCGGGCTATACAATGAGCAGTTCTTC
>TRBD1|-|TRBV9|TRBJ1-1
CASSRMTGSTEAFF
TGTGCCAGCAGTCGCATGACAGGGAGCACTGAAGCTTTCTTT
>-|-|TRBV28|TRBJ1-5
CASSLNSDQPQHF
TGTGCCAGCAGTTTAAACTCGGATCAGCCCCAGCATTTT
>-|-|TRBV21-1|TRBJ2-7
CASSKTAGSKKLSYEQYF
TGTGCCAGCAGCAAAACCGCGGGCTCTAAAAAGCTCTCCTACGAGCAGTACTTC
>-|once|TRBV18|TRBJ2-7
CASSPKGTSYEQYF
TGTGCCAGCTCACCTAAGGGGACCTCCTACGAGCAGTACTTC
>-|-|TRBV29-1|TRBJ2-3
CSVPGLLLTDTQYF
TGCAGCGTCCCGGGACTCCTTTTAACAGATACGCAGTATTTT
>TRBD1|-|TRBV28|TRBJ2-7
CASSPGTGYRYEQYF
TGTGCCAGCAGCCCGGGGACAGGGTATCGCTACGAGCAGTACTTC
>-|-|TRBV2|TRBJ1-1
CASIEAGEDEAFF
TGTGCCAGCATTGAGGCAGGGGAAGATGAAGCTTTCTTT
>-|-|TRBV7-2|TRBJ1-1
CASSPTAGNTEAFF
TGTGCCAGCAGCCCGACAGCAGGGAACACTGAAGCTTTCTTT
>-|few|TRBV5-8|TRBJ2-5
CASSLGAGTRQETQYF
TGTGCCAGCAGCTTGGGTGCCGGGACCCGCCAAGAGACCCAGTACTTC
>TRBD1|-|TRBV28|TRBJ1-2
CASSYITGGYGYTF
TGTGCCAGCAGTTATATTACAGGGGGATATGGCTACACCTTC
>-|-|TRBV5-1|TRBJ1-2
CASSLEGKGYTF
TGCGCCAGCAGCTTGGAAGGGAAAGGCTACACCTTC
>TRBD2|-|TRBV7-2|TRBJ2-1
CASSSTTSGREQFF
TGTGCCAGCAGCTCAACGACTAGCGGGAGGGAGCAGTTCTTC
>TRBD2|-|TRBV9|TRBJ2-4
CASSVEVGGPGKRVKNIQYF
TGTGCCAGCAGCGTAGAGGTGGGAGGGCCGGGGAAGAGAGTCAAAAACATTCAGTACTTC
>-|-|TRBV11-2|TRBJ2-2
CASAPGGHTGELFF
TGTGCCAGCGCACCGGGGGGCCACACCGGGGAGCTGTTTTTT
>-|-|TRBV18|TRBJ2-1
CASSPLGDEQFF
TGTGCCAGCTCACCGCTAGGGGATGAGCAGTTCTTC
>-|-|TRBV6-1|TRBJ1-5
CASLRGGYSNQPQHF
TGTGCCAGCCTAAGGGGGGGATATAGCAATCAGCCCCAGCATTTT
>TRBD1|once|TRBV19|TRBJ2-7
CASSVPGTGGSEQYF
TGTGCCAGTAGTGTCCCCGGGACAGGGGGCTCCGAGCAGTACTTC
>-|-|TRBV30|TRBJ2-7
CACHRRISYEQYF
TGTGCCTGCCATAGGAGGATCTCCTACGAGCAGTACTTC
>-|-|TRBV19|TRBJ2-2
CASSIFGLGTGELFF
TGTGCCAGTAGTATTTTTGGGTTGGGGACCGGGGAGCTGTTTTTT
>-|-|TRBV5-1|TRBJ2-4
CASSSPTRENIQYF
TGCGCCAGCAGCTCTCCGACTAGAGAAAACATTCAGTACTTC
>-|-|TRBV21-1|TRBJ1-1
CASSLKYPTTEAFF
TGTGCCAGCAGCCTCAAGTATCCAACCACTGAAGCTTTCTTT
>-|once|TRBV6-5|TRBJ1-6
CASRTRGRSNSPLHF
TGTGCCAGCAGGACCAGGGGCCGAAGTAATTCACCCCTCCACTTT
>TRBD2|-|TRBV6-5|TRBJ2-2
CASSRNGGATGELFF
TGTGCCAGCAGTAGGAACGGGGGGGCCACCGGGGAGCTGTTTTTT
>TRBD1|-|TRBV2|TRBJ1-2
CASSFPSYGRTGVISPGGYGYTF
TGTGCCAGCAGTTTCCCTTCATATGGCCGGACAGGGGTTATCTCGCCTGGCGGCTATGGCTACACCTTC
>-|-|TRBV10-1|TRBJ2-5
CASSEDGRGGETQYF
TGCGCCAGCAGTGAGGATGGTCGGGGTGGGGAGACCCAGTACTTC
>-|once|TRBV6-4|TRBJ2-3
CASSVSTDTQYF
TGTGCCAGCAGTGTCAGCACAGATACGCAGTATTTT
>TRBD2|-|TRBV19|TRBJ2-1
CASSPSGIGNEQFF
TGTGCCAGTAGTCCTAGCGGGATAGGCAATGAGCAGTTCTTC
>TRBD1|-|TRBV15|TRBJ2-7
CATSSPRTGGEEQYF
TGTGCCACCAGCAGCCCCAGGACAGGGGGCGAAGAGCAGTACTTC
>TRBD2|-|TRBV5-1|TRBJ2-5
CASSTPGGRETQYF
TGCGCCAGCAGCACCCCGGGAGGGCGAGAGACCCAGTACTTC
>TRBD1|-|TRBV14|TRBJ1-5
CASSPTGGPHQPQHF
TGTGCCAGCAGTCCAACAGGGGGGCCCCATCAGCCCCAGCATTTT
>TRBD2|-|TRBV27|TRBJ2-3
CASSSTRLAGHQDTQYF
TGTGCCAGCAGTTCCACCCGACTAGCGGGACATCAAGATACGCAGTATTTT
>-|-|TRBV19|TRBJ2-7
CASSIAGDYEQYF
TGTGCCAGTAGTATAGCAGGGGATTACGAGCAGTACTTC
>-|-|TRBV29-1|TRBJ2-5
CSVVGPGHETQYF
TGCAGCGTTGTTGGACCAGGGCACGAGACCCAGTACTTC
>-|-|TRBV29-1|TRBJ1-3
CGVEDPQGYTIYF
TGCGGCGTTGAAGATCCCCAGGGCTACACCATATATTTT
>-|-|TRBV11-3|TRBJ2-7
CASSLGGNSYEQYF
TGTGCCAGCAGCTTAGGGGGGAACTCCTACGAGCAGTACTTC
>TRBD2|-|TRBV9|TRBJ2-3
CASSPTGTSMADTQYF
TGTGCCAGCAGCCCCACCGGGACTAGTATGGCAGATACGCAGTATTTT
>-|-|TRBV5-4|TRBJ1-2
CASSAPRGEDYGYTF
TGTGCCAGCAGCGCACCCCGAGGGGAGGACTATGGCTACACCTTC
>-|-|TRBV19|TRBJ2-5
CASSVRGWQETQYF
TGTGCCAGTAGCGTCAGGGGCTGGCAAGAGACCCAGTACTTC
>-|-|TRBV6-4|TRBJ1-1
CASSDSSRTEAFF
TGTGCCAGCAGTGACTCGAGTCGCACTGAAGCTTTCTTT
>-|-|TRBV6-5|TRBJ2-1
CASSYSGARVDEQFF
TGTGCCAGCAGTTATTCGGGGGCCCGCGTTGATGAGCAGTTCTTC
>-|-|TRBV4-1|TRBJ2-1
CASSQVRGHLNEQFF
TGCGCCAGCAGCCAAGTTCGGGGCCATCTGAATGAGCAGTTCTTC
>TRBD2|-|TRBV5-4|TRBJ2-5
CASSSPFPSGRGETQYF
TGTGCCAGCAGCTCCCCTTTCCCTAGCGGGAGAGGCGAGACCCAGTACTTC
>-|-|TRBV14|TRBJ2-1
CASSQGGGGRRQFF
TGTGCCAGCAGCCAAGGAGGGGGGGGCAGGCGCCAGTTCTTC
>-|-|TRBV18|TRBJ1-5
CASSLSTGNQPQHF
TGTGCCAGCTCACTAAGCACAGGGAATCAGCCCCAGCATTTT